The entry below gives a single TCR beta chain sequence along with its context. Its ends do not fully match the called genes, so a read error is possible. Gene names are the mouse ones. The read finishes 1 residue shy of the CDR3 end, and the germline J gene is used to complete it. The data were taken from a study of tissue T cells after allogeneic stem cell transplantation. This CDR3 has 13 residues. The germline gives CDR1 KGHPV, CDR2 FQNQEV (reference sequence). Time point here: mouse harvest day 7 after allogeneic transplant. Each mouse received 10^7 T-cell-depleted marrow cells plus 10^6 splenic CD5+ T cells by tail vein. Generated by immunoSEQ multiplex PCR, the TCRdb table keeps only in-frame clones and is missing some. The sample holds approximately 7,800 clones, approximately 46% seen once.

The source is a female BALB/c mouse given C57BL/6 T cells with graft-versus-host disease after an allogeneic hematopoietic cell transplant. Source material: gut tissue. This chain uses TRBV26 with TRBJ2-5; no reliable D call. The chain's CDR3 is CAGSRGWVDTQYF. The part of the CDR3 DNA that was read is TGTGCCGGCAGTCGGGGTTGGGTGGACACCCAGTAC.